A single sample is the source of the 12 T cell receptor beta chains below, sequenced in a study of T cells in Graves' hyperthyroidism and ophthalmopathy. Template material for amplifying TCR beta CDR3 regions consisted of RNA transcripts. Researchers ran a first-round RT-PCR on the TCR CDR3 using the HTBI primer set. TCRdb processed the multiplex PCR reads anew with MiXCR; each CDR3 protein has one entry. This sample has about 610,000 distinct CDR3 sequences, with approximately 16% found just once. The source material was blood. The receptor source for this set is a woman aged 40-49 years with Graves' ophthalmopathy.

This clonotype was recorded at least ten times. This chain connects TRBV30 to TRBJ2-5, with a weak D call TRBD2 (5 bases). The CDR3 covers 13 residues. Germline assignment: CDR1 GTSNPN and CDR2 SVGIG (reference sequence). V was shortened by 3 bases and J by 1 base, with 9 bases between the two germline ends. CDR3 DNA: TGTGCCTGGAGCGGAGCGGCCCAAGAGACCCAGTACTTC. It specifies CAWSGAAQETQYF.

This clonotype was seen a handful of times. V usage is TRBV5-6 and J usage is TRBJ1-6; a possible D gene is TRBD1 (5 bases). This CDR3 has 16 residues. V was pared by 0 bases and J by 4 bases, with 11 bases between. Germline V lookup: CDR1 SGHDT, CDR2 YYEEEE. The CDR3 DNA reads TGTGCCAGCAGCTTGGCCTGGCAGGGATATAATTCACCCCTCCACTTT. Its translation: CASSLAWQGYNSPLHF. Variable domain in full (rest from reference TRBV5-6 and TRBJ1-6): DAGVTQSPTHLIKTRGQQVTLRCSPKSGHDTVSWYQQALGQGPQFIFQYYEEEERQRGNFPDRFSGHQFPNYSSELNVNALLLGDSALYLCASSLAWQGYNSPLHFGNGTRLTVT.

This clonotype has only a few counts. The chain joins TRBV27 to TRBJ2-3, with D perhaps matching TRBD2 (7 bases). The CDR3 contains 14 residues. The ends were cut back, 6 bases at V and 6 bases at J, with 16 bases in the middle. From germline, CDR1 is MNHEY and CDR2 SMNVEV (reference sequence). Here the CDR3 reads CASRIWGGQDTQYF. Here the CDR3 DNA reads TGTGCCAGCAGAATCTGGGGGGGCCAGGATACGCAGTATTTT.

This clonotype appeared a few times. The CDR3 coding sequence is TGTGCCAGCAGCTTAGCGGACACGGGGGCCAACGTCCTGACTTTC. Protein product: CASSLADTGANVLTF. The chain has TRBV7-9 and TRBJ2-6, with a possible D match to TRBD1 (5 bases). The CDR3 totals 15 residues. V lost 0 bases and J lost 4, with 7 bases in between. The germline V gene has CDR1 SEHNR and CDR2 FQNEAQ (reference sequence).

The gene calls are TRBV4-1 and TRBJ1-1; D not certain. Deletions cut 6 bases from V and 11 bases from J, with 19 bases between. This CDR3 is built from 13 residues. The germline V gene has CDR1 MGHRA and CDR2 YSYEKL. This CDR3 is CASSYKIKGLAFF. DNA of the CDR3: TGCGCCAGCAGTTACAAGATAAAGGGTTTGGCTTTCTTT.

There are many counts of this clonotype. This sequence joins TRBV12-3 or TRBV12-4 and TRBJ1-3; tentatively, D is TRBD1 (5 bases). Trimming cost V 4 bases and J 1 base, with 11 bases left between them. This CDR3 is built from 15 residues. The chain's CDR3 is CASSSRDLSGNTIYF. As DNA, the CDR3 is TGTGCCAGCAGTTCCAGGGACTTATCTGGAAACACCATATATTTT.

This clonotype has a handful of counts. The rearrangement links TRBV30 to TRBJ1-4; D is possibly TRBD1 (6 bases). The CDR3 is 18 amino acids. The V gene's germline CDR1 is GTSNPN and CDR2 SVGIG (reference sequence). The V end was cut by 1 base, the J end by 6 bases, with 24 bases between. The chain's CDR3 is CAWSAIQGGIGLDEKLFF. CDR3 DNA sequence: TGTGCCTGGAGTGCCATACAGGGAGGGATTGGATTGGATGAAAAACTGTTTTTT.

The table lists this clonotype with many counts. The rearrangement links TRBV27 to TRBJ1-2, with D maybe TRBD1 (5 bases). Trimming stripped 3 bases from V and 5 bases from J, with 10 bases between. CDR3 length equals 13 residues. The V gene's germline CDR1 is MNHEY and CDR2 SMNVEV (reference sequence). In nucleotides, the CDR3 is TGTGCCAGCAGTTTGAGAGGGGAGTATGGCTACACCTTC. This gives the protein CASSLRGEYGYTF.

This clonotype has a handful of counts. The CDR3 loop is CSAFSGGSTDTQYF. The CDR3 nucleotides are TGCAGTGCTTTCAGCGGGGGTAGCACAGATACGCAGTATTTT. The J gene is TRBJ2-3, the V gene TRBV20-1; 8 bases map to TRBD2. CDR1 and CDR2 (germline): DFQATT, SNEGSKA (reference sequence). This CDR3 is built from 14 residues. J was trimmed by 0 bases and V by 5 bases; bases with no gene match: 4.

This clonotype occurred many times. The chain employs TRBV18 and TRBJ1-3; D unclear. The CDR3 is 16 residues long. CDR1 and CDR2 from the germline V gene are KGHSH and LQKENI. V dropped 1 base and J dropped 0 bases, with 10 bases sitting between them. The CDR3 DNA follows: TGTGCCAGCTCACCACGCGTATCGGACTCTGGAAACACCATATATTTT. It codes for CASSPRVSDSGNTIYF.

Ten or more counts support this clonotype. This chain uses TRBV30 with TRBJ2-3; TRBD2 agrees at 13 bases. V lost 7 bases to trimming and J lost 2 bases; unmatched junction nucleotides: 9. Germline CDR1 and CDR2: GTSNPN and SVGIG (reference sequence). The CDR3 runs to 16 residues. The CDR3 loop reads CASTLGLAGITDTQYF. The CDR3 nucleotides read TGTGCCTCAACCTTGGGACTAGCGGGGATCACAGATACGCAGTATTTT.

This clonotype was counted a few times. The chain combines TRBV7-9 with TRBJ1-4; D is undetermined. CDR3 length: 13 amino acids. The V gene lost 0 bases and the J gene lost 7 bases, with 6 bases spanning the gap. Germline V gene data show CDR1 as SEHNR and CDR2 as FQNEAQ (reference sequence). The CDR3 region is CASSLALGEKLFF. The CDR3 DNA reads TGTGCCAGCAGCTTAGCGCTCGGTGAAAAACTGTTTTTT.